Each of the 8 T cell receptor beta chains below was sequenced from the same sample in a study of CXCR3-negative and CXCR3-positive naive CD8 T cells. These TCRs' antigens remain unknown. The study's findings and limits: Naive cells positive for CXCR3 carried more hydrophobic TRB CDR3s than CXCR3-negative ones.

UMI-tagged TRB cDNA libraries were built via 5' RACE. No DNA is given; TCRdb re-called the 5' RACE reads and lists each CDR3 protein once. In total, the table holds just under 65,000 distinct CDR3 sequences. Sample: naive CXCR3+ CD8+ T cells from blood. Subset specified: CD45RO-CCR7+CD27+CD95- naive CD8+ T cells expressing CXCR3 (TNR3+). The receptors here all came from a human donor in good health. Some clones in this sample may be carry-over from other donors' samples.

J is TRBJ2-1 and V is TRBV6-8; TCRdb's assignment of TRBD2 cannot be checked, as there is no DNA. CDR1 and CDR2 from the germline V gene are MNHGY and SAAAGT. This CDR3 has 18 amino acids. The CDR3 protein is CASSLGLKRRSFYNEQFF.

This chain joins TRBV6-6 and TRBJ2-7; TCRdb's D call of TRBD1 is untestable without DNA. Germline assignment: CDR1 MNHNY and CDR2 SVGAGI (reference sequence). The CDR3 contains 16 residues. The CDR3 loop is CASSYSTTGLAYEQYF.

The chain joins TRBV28 to TRBJ2-7; TCRdb returns TRBD1, unconfirmable since there is no DNA. This CDR3 comprises 13 residues. Germline CDR1 reads MDHEN; CDR2 reads SYDVKM. The CDR3 sequence: CASSHETGYEQYF. The full variable domain, its missing parts supplied by reference TRBV28 and TRBJ2-7, is DVKVTQSSRYLVKRTGEKVFLECVQDMDHENMFWYRQDPGLGLRLIYFSYDVKMKEKGDIPEGYSVSREKKERFSLILESASTNQTSMYLCASSHETGYEQYFGPGTRLTVT.

This chain uses TRBV15 with TRBJ2-1; TCRdb reports TRBD1, a call that lacks DNA to check it against. The CDR3 is 12 residues long. Looked up from germline, CDR1 is LNHNV and CDR2 is YYDKDF (reference sequence). The CDR3 protein is CATSPGVREQFF. Variable domain in full (rest from reference TRBV15 and TRBJ2-1): DAMVIQNPRYQVTQFGKPVTLSCSQTLNHNVMYWYQQKSSQAPKLLFHYYDKDFNNEADTPDNFQSRRPNTSFCFLDIRSPGLGDTAMYLCATSPGVREQFFGPGTRLTVL.

This sequence joins TRBV29-1 and TRBJ1-1; TCRdb returns TRBD1, unconfirmable since there is no DNA. The germline CDR1 and CDR2 sequences are SQVTM and ANQGSEA. This CDR3 contains 17 residues. The CDR3 protein is CSVEDLSTRQGLTEAFF.

The V gene is TRBV12-5, the J gene TRBJ1-1; lacking DNA, the TRBD1 call made by TCRdb goes unchecked. Germline lookup yields CDR1 LGHNT and CDR2 FRNRAP. This CDR3 is built from 14 residues. CDR3 sequence reads: CASGAGHMNTEAFF.

The chain has TRBV5-1 and TRBJ2-7; as DNA is missing, the TRBD2 call by TCRdb cannot be tested. CDR3 length: 15 residues. In germline, CDR1 is SGHRS, CDR2 YFSETQ. The CDR3 sequence is CASSLKGSGLGEQYF.

CDR3 amino acids: CSVDQGGTGELFF. J is TRBJ2-2 and V is TRBV29-1; TCRdb calls TRBD2, which cannot be checked without DNA. Germline lookup yields CDR1 SQVTM and CDR2 ANQGSEA. The CDR3 consists of 13 residues.